Described below is a single T cell receptor (beta chain) sequence and its context. Its antigen remains undetermined. No qualities accompany the bases; no much larger clone lies one base away. These data come from a study of T cells in tumors after PD-1 blockade (dated 2019 in TCRdb). The study in broad terms: Exclusion criteria were prior checkpoint blockade, use of systemic immunosuppressants, or recent radiotherapy or other anti-cancer therapy within 4 weeks. Patients were treated with either pembrolizumab 200 mg every 3 weeks or cemiplimab 350 mg every 2 weeks. A subset of patients also received ongoing daily vismodegib 150 mg during anti-PD-1 treatment. On average, peripheral blood samples had more than 90,000 TCR templates (range 24,679-257,772) and fewer than 45,000 unique clonotypes. Using site-matched tumors from BCC or SCC patients sampled before and after anti-PD-1 therapy, the study carried out paired single-cell RNA and TCR sequencing. To compare clonotypes in blood versus tumor, bulk TCR sequencing was run on 10 peripheral blood samples drawn from five or six patients. RECIST version 1.1 was the standard used to evaluate clinical response.

The time point label, as the study defines it: before anti-PD-1 therapy. For bulk TCRbeta sequencing, genomic DNA was extracted from tumor biopsies or peripheral blood, and input amounts ranged from roughly 550 ng to 6,004 ng. All patients had histologically proven advanced or metastatic basal or squamous cell carcinoma and were poor candidates for surgical resection. Of the roughly 12 patients in the basal cell carcinoma cohort, several underwent bulk tumor TCR sequencing. V loses 3 bases, J loses 7 bases, and the germline ends lie 10 bases apart. The germline V gene gives CDR1 as SQVTM and CDR2 as ANQGSEA. Inclusive of the bounding cysteine and phenylalanine, the CDR3 is 11 residues long. Only the CDR3 region is kept as DNA, spanning 33 bases read in frame from base 1. The immunoSEQ platform was used to carry out deep TCRbeta sequencing. For the original study's pipeline: Only productive rearrangements were exported from the immunoSEQ Analyzer for further analysis. T cell phenotypes were assigned to bulk TCRbeta clonotypes by matching the clonotypes to single-cell RNA+TCR-seq clones with the same TCRbeta sequence. Clone enrichment in tumor was calculated as tumor frequency divided by PBMC frequency from bulk TCR sequencing. TCRs were sorted with GLIPH into specificity groups, meaning clusters of distinct TCRs that share CDR3 motifs and likely recognize common antigens. This is the immuneACCESS table as TCRdb keeps it, with only in-frame sequences that have V and J called. A part of the clones is gone; compared with another copy, unresolved V genes explain less than half, and the rest is unexplained. For V, J and clone size, that table is used; D and trimming come from the DNA. The sample yields around 45,000 clones; 75% to 85% were counted once. The ten largest clonotypes hold approximately 16% of the sample.

Overall study results and their limits: Where the novel T cell clones came from was not determined, and possible sources could include lymphoid organs or rare unexpanded clones inside the tumor or in the tumor periphery. Around 43% of tumor TCR clonotypes were found in blood, and some novel exhausted tumor clones appeared in pre-treatment blood, suggesting peripheral recruitment.

The specimen was PBMCs, collected before anti-PD-1 treatment. Recombination joined TRBV29-1 with TRBJ2-7, with no confidently assigned D gene. This clonotype was obtained from a human donor with basal cell carcinoma. The CDR3 is CSVEGSEEQYF. The sequenced DNA: TGCAGCGTTGAGGGTTCGGAAGAGCAGTACTTC.